This TCR beta chain was recovered during a study of shared clonotypes between healthy human individuals. As concerns this clone: The antigen remains unidentified.

Notes on the study in general: Four donors held 4.5% to 5% of naive CD4 clonotypes in common. Sampling covered nothing but blood. Tissue TCR repertoires likely differ from those found in blood.

Assay execution proceeded at the deep level. Source study methods: Without quality scores, immunoSEQ junctional reads could not be filtered like full-length reads. Sequenced by immunoSEQ multiplex PCR; TCRdb stores in-frame clones only, minus some. That table furnishes V, J and clone size, whereas the DNA furnished D and trimming. The sample yields over a million clones, approximately 96% seen once. The CDR3 runs to 12 residues. V shed 7 bases and J shed 0 bases, with 5 bases lying between them. Per germline, CDR1 SNHLY and CDR2 FYNNEI. The source is a man aged 25 to 40 in good health. The chain employs TRBV2 and TRBJ2-3; no firm D call. Sequenced sample: naive CD4+ T cells sorted from blood. Subset specified: CD45RA+ positively selected. CDR3 sequence (DNA): TGTGCCAGCAAGGTTAGCACAGATACGCAGTATTTT. Translating it yields CASKVSTDTQYF.